These 30 T cell receptor beta chains were all obtained from the same sample, sequenced in a study of OX40 agonist ivuxolimab in advanced cancers. Here immunoSEQ multiplex PCR was the method, and the copy in TCRdb shows in-frame clones only, minus some. The sample includes tens of thousands of clones, 80% to 90% of them seen just once. The sequencing here drew on CD4+ or CD8+ T cells sorted from blood, taken in a trial of the OX40 agonist ivuxolimab. Every receptor here comes from an adult with an advanced solid tumor such as melanoma, head and neck, liver or kidney cancer.

The rearrangement uses TRBV30 and TRBJ2-3; TRBD2 matches at 10 bases. The CDR3 covers 15 residues. CDR1 GTSNPN and CDR2 SVGIG come from the germline V gene (reference sequence). Germline trimming cut 0 bases from V and 0 bases from J; bases unmatched to any gene: 0. CDR3 region: CAWSVLAGSTDTQYF. The CDR3, as DNA: TGTGCCTGGAGTGTACTAGCGGGAAGCACAGATACGCAGTATTTT.

The genes are TRBV30 and TRBJ2-2; 9 bases are shared with TRBD1. Germline-derived CDR1 and CDR2 are GTSNPN and SVGIG (reference sequence). V lost 6 bases to trimming and J lost 3 bases; unmatched junction nucleotides: 5. The CDR3 runs to 14 residues. Here the CDR3 reads CACRRQGDTGELFF. Here the CDR3 DNA reads TGTGCCTGCCGAAGACAGGGGGACACCGGGGAGCTGTTTTTT.

The chain carries TRBV11-2 and TRBJ2-2, with D possibly TRBD1 on 5 matching bases. The CDR3 length is 14 residues. Germline values: CDR1 SGHAT, CDR2 FQNNGV. V dropped 4 bases and J dropped 2 bases, with 8 bases sitting between them. The CDR3, as DNA: TGTGCCAGCAGCTCACAGGCAAACACCGGGGAGCTGTTTTTT. Translating gives CASSSQANTGELFF.

Concerning this clone itself: Different DNA sequences within this sample yield the same CDR3. V gene TRBV28 combines with J gene TRBJ2-7, with D perhaps matching TRBD2 (5 bases). V lost 3 bases, J lost 4 bases, and 7 bases lay in between. CDR1 and CDR2 from the germline V gene are MDHEN and SYDVKM. The CDR3 is 12 amino acids. The CDR3 DNA reads as TGTGCCAGCAGTTTGACGGGGTACGAGCAGTACGTC. This codes for CASSLTGYEQYV.

The V call is TRBV2, the J call TRBJ2-2; D is ambiguous. The CDR3 totals 13 residues. CDR1 is SNHLY, CDR2 FYNNEI, per germline. Between the trimmed V and J ends, which lost 5 bases and 2 bases, there was a span of 6 bases. CDR3 nucleotide sequence: TGTGCCAGCAGTCAGGAAAACACCGGGGAGCTGTTTTTT. It yields the protein CASSQENTGELFF.

The V gene is TRBV7-8, the J gene TRBJ1-2, with a tentative D call TRBD1 (6 bases). Looked up from germline, CDR1 is SGHVS and CDR2 is FQNEAQ. The ends were cut back, 4 bases at V and 7 bases at J, with 13 bases in the middle. This CDR3 has 13 residues. The CDR3 protein is CASSSFAGAGYTF. CDR3 nucleotide sequence: TGTGCCAGCAGCTCCTTCGCGGGGGCTGGCTACACCTTC.

V usage is TRBV5-1 and J usage is TRBJ2-7; D possibly matches TRBD1 or TRBD2 (5 bases each). This CDR3 spans 13 amino acids. Germline CDR1 is SGHRS and CDR2 is YFSETQ. The germline V and J ends were trimmed by 4 bases and 6 bases, with 14 bases remaining between them. CDR3 sequence: CASSHMGVGEQYV. The CDR3 DNA reads as TGCGCCAGCAGCCATATGGGGGTGGGCGAGCAGTACGTC.

This chain joins TRBV5-1 and TRBJ1-1; D uncertain. V was clipped by 0 bases and J by 4 bases, with 7 bases between them. This CDR3 is 13 amino acids long. Germline loops: CDR1 SGHRS, CDR2 YFSETQ. The CDR3 DNA is TGCGCCAGCAGCTTGGAAAGCTCCACTGAAGCTTTCTTT. Protein sequence: CASSLESSTEAFF. Supplemented by reference TRBV5-1 and TRBJ1-1, the full variable domain reads KAGVTQTPRYLIKTRGQQVTLSCSPISGHRSVSWYQQTPGQGLQFLFEYFSETQRNKGNFPGRFSGRQFSNSRSEMNVSTLELGDSALYLCASSLESSTEAFFGQGTRLTVV.

The chain joins TRBV27 to TRBJ1-4, with 7 bases lining up with TRBD1. The CDR3 totals 14 residues. The V gene end was trimmed by 5 bases and the J gene end by 5 bases; junction bases not matched to a gene: 5. Germline lookup yields CDR1 MNHEY and CDR2 SMNVEV (reference sequence). This CDR3 is CASSLRDRNEKLFF. The CDR3 DNA reads as TGTGCCAGCAGTCTCCGGGACAGAAATGAAAAACTGTTTTTT.

The chain recombines TRBV21-1 with TRBJ1-2; the table's D gene call, TRBD1, was not cross checked with the DNA. TRBV21-1 is noted as a pseudogene. The CDR3 totals 16 residues. The chain's CDR3 is CASSKEVGDILTGYTF. The CDR3 region has the DNA TGTGCCAGCAGCAAAGAGGTGGGGGACATCCTCACTGGCTACACCTTC.

This chain connects TRBV6-5 to TRBJ2-7; D is ambiguous. The CDR3 loop spans 13 amino acids. CDR1 is MNHEY and CDR2 is SVGAGI in the germline V gene. The V and J ends lost 0 bases and 5 bases respectively, with 8 bases between them. The CDR3 coding sequence is TGTGCCAGCAGTTACTCTGGCATGGACGAGCAGTACGTC. Protein: CASSYSGMDEQYV.

CDR3 amino acids: CASSFGHGVFMAGELFF. CDR3 nucleotide sequence: TGTGCCAGCAGCTTCGGCCACGGGGTCTTTATGGCCGGGGAGCTGTTTTTT. V is TRBV11-2 and J is TRBJ2-2, with D perhaps matching TRBD2 (5 bases). The V end lost 3 bases, the J end lost 6 bases, and 20 bases lay between the germline ends. There are 17 residues in the CDR3. Germline loops: CDR1 SGHAT, CDR2 FQNNGV.

The genes are TRBV5-6 and TRBJ2-5; 14 nucleotides agree with TRBD2. The CDR3 covers 18 residues. Germline V CDR1 and CDR2: SGHDT, YYEEEE. V trimming: 2 bases; J trimming: 4 bases; junction bases outside the gene matches: 10. The CDR3 loop reads CASSLLTSGRAGSETQYF. The CDR3 DNA sequence: TGTGCCAGCAGCTTACTGACTAGCGGGAGGGCCGGGTCAGAGACCCAGTACTTC.

The chain recombines TRBV2 with TRBJ1-1, with D hard to call. This CDR3 is 13 amino acids long. CDR1 SNHLY and CDR2 FYNNEI come from the germline V gene. Trimming removed 7 bases at V and 2 bases at J, with 11 bases between. In DNA, the CDR3 is TGTGCCAGCAAGGAGACGGTAAACACTGAAGCTTTCTTT. Its translation is CASKETVNTEAFF.

This chain uses TRBV28 with TRBJ1-1; perhaps TRBD1 as D (6 bases). The germline V gene has CDR1 MDHEN and CDR2 SYDVKM. Trimming stripped 6 bases from V and 11 bases from J, with 16 bases between. This CDR3 has 12 residues. The CDR3 is CASSLARGGAFF. For the CDR3, the DNA is TGTGCCAGCAGCCTGGCGAGGGGGGGTGCTTTCTTT.

This chain links TRBV25-1 with TRBJ1-6; 7 bases are shared with TRBD1. Germline assignment: CDR1 MGHDK and CDR2 SYGVNS. The CDR3 contains 15 residues. With 5 bases clipped from V and 8 bases from J, the junction kept 9 bases outside the gene matches. The CDR3 loop is CASSQAGGSYSPLHF. The DNA of the CDR3 is TGTGCCAGCAGTCAAGCAGGGGGTAGTTATTCACCCCTCCACTTT. The full variable domain, its missing parts supplied by reference TRBV25-1 and TRBJ1-6, is EADIYQTPRYLVIGTGKKITLECSQTMGHDKMYWYQQDPGMELHLIHYSYGVNSTEKGDLSSESTVSRIRTEHFPLTLESARPSHTSQYLCASSQAGGSYSPLHFGNGTRLTVT.

The V call is TRBV28, the J call TRBJ2-3; 11 positions agree with TRBD1. V was clipped by 6 bases and J by 6 bases; unmatched bases: 11. The CDR3 extends over 16 amino acids. Germline V gene data show CDR1 as MDHEN and CDR2 as SYDVKM. CDR3 protein: CASRGRDRGLIDTQYF. CDR3 in DNA: TGTGCCAGCAGGGGCCGGGACAGGGGGTTGATTGATACGCAGTATTTT.

The chain has TRBV29-1 and TRBJ1-1; the D is unclear. The V gene lost 7 bases and the J gene lost 1 base, with 13 bases spanning the gap. Germline V gene data show CDR1 as SQVTM and CDR2 as ANQGSEA. This CDR3 spans 13 amino acids. This CDR3 reads CSALGQPNTEAFF. The CDR3, as DNA: TGCAGCGCCCTTGGGCAGCCGAACACTGAAGCTTTCTTT.

The genes are TRBV20-1 and TRBJ2-5; D is ambiguous. The CDR3 length is 10 residues. Trimming left V 8 bases short and J 3 bases short, with 7 bases between. Germline V gene data show CDR1 as DFQATT and CDR2 as SNEGSKA (reference sequence). The CDR3 is CSTVEETQYF. CDR3 in DNA: TGCAGTACTGTGGAAGAGACCCAGTACTTC.

The rearrangement uses TRBV7-9 and TRBJ2-6, with D unclear. Germline loops: CDR1 SEHNR, CDR2 FQNEAQ (reference sequence). V shed 5 bases and J shed 0 bases, with 5 bases lying between them. The CDR3 consists of 14 residues. The CDR3 sequence is CASSMSSGANVLTF. The DNA for the CDR3 is TGTGCCAGCAGCATGAGCTCTGGGGCCAACGTCCTGACTTTC.

V usage is TRBV2 and J usage is TRBJ1-6; D remains unclear. This CDR3 has 13 amino acids. CDR1 SNHLY and CDR2 FYNNEI come from the germline V gene. Deletions cut 3 bases from V and 5 bases from J, with 5 bases between. The CDR3 nucleotides are TGTGCCAGCAGTGACAGGCATAATTCACCCCTCCACTTT. This sequence encodes CASSDRHNSPLHF.

The V and J genes are TRBV5-6 and TRBJ1-1; D perhaps matches TRBD1 (5 bases). CDR3 length: 18 residues. The germline gives CDR1 SGHDT, CDR2 YYEEEE. Trimming removed 0 bases from V and 1 base from J, with 19 bases in between. CDR3: CASSLAGGMGVTNTEAFF. The CDR3 coding sequence is TGTGCCAGCAGCTTGGCCGGTGGAATGGGGGTGACGAACACTGAAGCTTTCTTT.

The chain uses TRBV25-1 and TRBJ1-1; possible D gene TRBD1, 5 bases. This CDR3 is built from 14 residues. Looked up from germline, CDR1 is MGHDK and CDR2 is SYGVNS. With 5 bases removed from V and 0 bases from J, the gap between germline ends came to 10 bases. The CDR3 nucleotides are TGTGCCAGCAGTTATCAGGGTATGAACACTGAAGCTTTCTTT. Protein sequence: CASSYQGMNTEAFF.

CDR3: CATSRAGGNEQFF. CDR3 bases: TGTGCCACCAGCAGAGCGGGTGGGAATGAGCAGTTCTTC. This rearrangement joins TRBV15 to TRBJ2-1; D uncertain. This CDR3 has 13 residues. V was pared by 1 base and J by 7 bases, with 8 bases between. Per the germline V gene, CDR1 is LNHNV and CDR2 is YYDKDF (reference sequence). Using reference TRBV15 and TRBJ2-1 for the parts outside the CDR3, the full variable domain is DAMVIQNPRYQVTQFGKPVTLSCSQTLNHNVMYWYQQKSSQAPKLLFHYYDKDFNNEADTPDNFQSRRPNTSFCFLDIRSPGLGDTAMYLCATSRAGGNEQFFGPGTRLTVL.

For the CDR3, the DNA is TGTGCCAGCACCGTAGTCCCGGACGGCGGGAACACTGAAGCTTTCTTT. Amino acids: CASTVVPDGGNTEAFF. The rearrangement uses TRBV11-1 and TRBJ1-1; D gene uncertain. V gave up 7 bases and J gave up 1 base, with 19 bases separating them. The CDR3 contains 16 residues. Germline assignment: CDR1 SGHAT and CDR2 FQDESV (reference sequence).

The chain links TRBV6-6 to TRBJ1-2; D might be TRBD1 (6 bases). With 7 bases removed from V and 8 bases from J, the gap between germline ends came to 17 bases. The germline V gene encodes CDR1 MNHNY and CDR2 SVGAGI (reference sequence). The CDR3 contains 13 residues. This CDR3 is CASTEWGAGGYTF. DNA for the CDR3: TGTGCCAGCACCGAATGGGGGGCAGGGGGCTACACCTTC.

The count of this clone is one. The chain recombines TRBV19 with TRBJ2-1; TRBD1 matches 10 bases. CDR3 length: 16 amino acids. V trimming: 4 bases; J trimming: 7 bases; junction bases outside the gene matches: 10. The germline CDR1 and CDR2 sequences are LNHDA and SQIVND (reference sequence). In DNA form, the CDR3 reads TGTGCCAGTAGTAGCCGGGACAGGGGCGTCTTGAATGAGCAGTTCTTC. Protein: CASSSRDRGVLNEQFF.

The V call is TRBV5-1, the J call TRBJ2-2; TRBD2 matches at 10 bases. Germline trimming cut 0 bases from V and 4 bases from J; bases unmatched to any gene: 3. Germline values: CDR1 SGHRS, CDR2 YFSETQ. The CDR3 has 16 residues. CDR3: CASSLVSSGSTGELFF. Written as DNA, the CDR3 is TGCGCCAGCAGCTTGGTATCTAGCGGGAGCACCGGGGAGCTGTTTTTT. Based on the CDR3 plus reference TRBV5-1 and TRBJ2-2, the full variable domain is KAGVTQTPRYLIKTRGQQVTLSCSPISGHRSVSWYQQTPGQGLQFLFEYFSETQRNKGNFPGRFSGRQFSNSRSEMNVSTLELGDSALYLCASSLVSSGSTGELFFGEGSRLTVL.

V and J are TRBV6-6 and TRBJ1-2; TRBD1 is a possible D gene (5 bases). V was trimmed by 6 bases and J by 4 bases, leaving 12 bases between them. The V gene's germline CDR1 is MNHNY and CDR2 SVGAGI (reference sequence). This CDR3 is built from 13 residues. As DNA, the CDR3 is TGTGCCAGCAGCCTGGGACCACTCTATGGCTACACCTTC. This translates into CASSLGPLYGYTF.

V gene TRBV4-2 combines with J gene TRBJ2-7; D gene unclear. CDR3 length: 13 residues. From germline, CDR1 is LGHNA and CDR2 YNFKEQ. The ends were cut back, 1 base at V and 3 bases at J, with 7 bases in the middle. Written as DNA, the CDR3 is TGTGCCAGCAGCCAAGTACCCAACTACGAGCAGTACTTC. Its translation: CASSQVPNYEQYF.